The 8 T cell receptor beta chains reported below all come from one sample, sequenced in a study of beta chain features in type 1 diabetes. Of the isolated RNA, all was reverse transcribed, and so the sequenced material was expressed TCRB transcripts. The protocol was immunoSEQ multiplex PCR, while the TCRdb copy is restricted to in-frame clones and leaves out a portion. The sample lists 130,000 to 150,000 clones; under 60% were seen once. The sample consisted of Tregs from blood. These receptors all come from a man in his late teens or twenties in good health.

The chain recombines TRBV5-6 with TRBJ1-1, with 8 positions matching TRBD1. The CDR3 totals 16 residues. The ends lost 0 bases at V and 1 base at J; junction bases unmatched: 5. Germline assignment: CDR1 SGHDT and CDR2 YYEEEE. The CDR3 here is CASSLGLGTGNTEAFF. CDR3 DNA: TGTGCCAGCAGCTTGGGTCTCGGGACAGGGAACACTGAAGCTTTCTTT.

The chain is built from TRBV7-9 and TRBJ1-1; TRBD1 agrees at 8 bases. Per the germline V gene, CDR1 is SEHNR and CDR2 is FQNEAQ (reference sequence). V trimming: 4 bases; J trimming: 4 bases; junction bases outside the gene matches: 11. The CDR3 sequence is 16 residues long. As DNA, the CDR3 is TGTGCCAGCAGCTATAAGACAGGGGTCATTGGCACTGAAGCTTTCTTT. This codes for CASSYKTGVIGTEAFF.

CDR3 sequence: CSVIGTGGFYEQYF. For the CDR3, the DNA is TGCAGCGTCATCGGGACAGGGGGCTTCTACGAGCAGTACTTC. The chain couples TRBV29-1 to TRBJ2-7; 12 bases agree with TRBD1. From germline, CDR1 is SQVTM and CDR2 ANQGSEA. The J segment lost 3 bases and the V segment lost 6 bases, leaving 6 bases of the junction unmatched. The CDR3 loop spans 14 amino acids.

The chain has TRBV10-3 and TRBJ1-2; D unclear. The germline gives CDR1 ENHRY, CDR2 SYGVKD. This CDR3 is 14 amino acids long. Trimming stripped 0 bases from V and 5 bases from J, with 10 bases between. CDR3 nucleotide sequence: TGTGCCATCAGTGAGTCGTCTGCGGGTTATGGCTACACCTTC. It encodes CAISESSAGYGYTF.

The gene calls are TRBV5-1 and TRBJ2-1; 12 nucleotides align to TRBD2. Trimming at V came to 4 bases and at J to 8 bases, leaving 10 bases not matched to a gene. This CDR3 contains 16 residues. Germline CDR1 reads SGHRS; CDR2 reads YFSETQ. The DNA of the CDR3 is TGCGCCAGCAGCCCCATGACTAGCGGGAGTGGGGATGAGCAGTTCTTC. Encoded protein: CASSPMTSGSGDEQFF.

The chain links TRBV28 to TRBJ1-2; D is perhaps TRBD1 (5 bases). V was cut by 2 bases and J by 7 bases, with 8 bases left in between. This CDR3 has 12 residues. CDR1 is MDHEN, CDR2 SYDVKM, per germline. The CDR3 region has the DNA TGTGCCAGCAGTTTACCCAGGGCTGGCTACACCTTC. As protein: CASSLPRAGYTF.

The chain combines TRBV18 with TRBJ1-4; 8 positions match TRBD1. This CDR3 has 14 amino acids. Per germline, CDR1 KGHSH and CDR2 LQKENI. With 6 bases clipped from V and 7 bases from J, the junction kept 7 bases outside the gene matches. CDR3 bases: TGTGCCAGCTCCCCGGACAGGGATGGTGAAAAACTGTTTTTT. This codes for CASSPDRDGEKLFF.

CDR3 DNA: TGTGCCTGGAGAGCCCCCGACATCGTGAATGAGCAGTTCTTC. It is translated as CAWRAPDIVNEQFF. This sequence joins TRBV30 and TRBJ2-1, with D hard to call. Trimming pared 3 bases from V and 7 bases from J, leaving 16 bases between. The germline gives CDR1 GTSNPN, CDR2 SVGIG (reference sequence). The CDR3 consists of 14 residues.